This T cell receptor beta chain came from a study of T cell repertoires in cytomegalovirus infection. Across the whole study: Public TCR beta signatures provided an indication of both CMV infection and a matching HLA type.

The CDR3 has 16 amino acids. Germline-derived CDR1 and CDR2 are SGDLS and YYNGEE. Trimming at V came to 0 bases and at J to 9 bases, leaving 10 bases not matched to a gene. Whole-study findings and limits: Dominating the ex vivo response were HLA-C-restricted CMV-specific TCR beta clonotypes.

This clonotype occurred a few times. The antigen is undetermined. One entry per CDR3 protein, called by TCRdb with MiXCR from the reads. Of tens of thousands of distinct CDR3 sequences in the sample, roughly 22% were seen once. The V call is TRBV9, the J call TRBJ2-1; 9 bases match TRBD2. The receptor was derived from a human donor in good health (CMV status not recorded). Some clones in this sample may be carry-over from other donors' samples. The source was CD8+ T cells from cultured PBMCs, collected from culture after CMV antigen stimulation. CDR3 residues: CASSVVSGGWGGEQFF. As DNA, the CDR3 is TGTGCCAGCAGCGTAGTAAGCGGGGGGTGGGGGGGTGAGCAGTTCTTC.